These 19 T cell receptor beta chains share one sample of origin, sequenced in a study of T cell changes during pregnancy in multiple sclerosis (dated by TCRdb to about 2019). Libraries came from the immunoSEQ multiplex PCR assay. Not all clones reach the TCRdb copy of this immuneACCESS table, which keeps in-frame sequences only. Checked studies attribute under half of the gap to unresolved V genes and leave the rest unexplained. For this sample there are tens of thousands of clones; around 94% appear just once. 0.47% of the sample is in the top ten clones. The sequencing used CD4+ T cells from peripheral blood mononuclear cells, collected in the first trimester of pregnancy. The receptors were gathered from a female donor with multiple sclerosis, enrolled in a pregnancy study.

The V and J genes are TRBV10-1 and TRBJ2-4, with 8 bases identical to TRBD1. The J segment lost 5 bases and the V segment lost 5 bases, leaving 2 bases of the junction unmatched. This CDR3 is 13 amino acids long. The V gene's germline CDR1 is WNHNN and CDR2 SYGVQD (reference sequence). The CDR3 bases are TGCGCCAGCAGTATGGACAGGGAAAACATTCAGTACTTC. Translated, it gives CASSMDRENIQYF.

This clone has a single count. The chain carries TRBV5-1 and TRBJ2-1; 9 bases line up with TRBD2. V was pared by 0 bases and J by 0 bases, with 13 bases of the junction left unmatched. This CDR3 spans 20 amino acids. In germline, CDR1 is SGHRS, CDR2 YFSETQ. Here the CDR3 DNA reads TGCGCCAGCAGCTTGGCGCTAGCGGGGCTGAGGGGGGGCTCCTACAATGAGCAGTTCTTC. This codes for CASSLALAGLRGGSYNEQFF.

The chain has TRBV7-6 and TRBJ2-5; a weak D match, TRBD2 (5 bases). The V gene's germline CDR1 is SGHVS and CDR2 FNYEAQ. V was trimmed by 0 bases and J by 8 bases, leaving 10 bases between them. CDR3 length: 13 amino acids. The CDR3 nucleotides are TGTGCCAGCAGCTTAGCGGGAGAGGACACCCAGTACTTC. It is translated as CASSLAGEDTQYF.

A single count supports this clone. The V call is TRBV5-1, the J call TRBJ2-1, with D perhaps matching TRBD2 (5 bases). Between the trimmed V and J ends, which lost 7 bases and 0 bases, there was a span of 11 bases. From germline, CDR1 is SGHRS and CDR2 YFSETQ. The length of the CDR3 is 14 residues. The CDR3 reads CASQDGGSYNEQFF. As DNA, the CDR3 is TGCGCCAGCCAGGACGGAGGCTCCTACAATGAGCAGTTCTTC.

The gene calls are TRBV29-1 and TRBJ1-2; TRBD1 might be the D (5 bases). The CDR3 sequence is 12 residues long. In germline, CDR1 is SQVTM, CDR2 ANQGSEA. V was cut by 4 bases and J by 2 bases, with 8 bases left in between. The CDR3 reads CSVGQYNYGYTF. DNA for the CDR3: TGCAGCGTTGGACAGTACAACTATGGCTACACCTTC.

The CDR3 region has the DNA TGCAGCGTTGCCCCAGGGGACGTTGGAAACACCATATATTTT. Translating gives CSVAPGDVGNTIYF. V is TRBV29-1 and J is TRBJ1-3, with D possibly matching TRBD1 (6 bases). The CDR3 is 14 amino acids. The ends were cut back, 4 bases at V and 3 bases at J, with 13 bases in the middle. In germline, CDR1 is SQVTM, CDR2 ANQGSEA.

The chain is built from TRBV4-2 and TRBJ2-1, with 8 bases that match TRBD2. V trimming: 3 bases; J trimming: 6 bases; junction bases outside the gene matches: 10. The CDR3 is 16 amino acids. Germline CDR1 and CDR2: LGHNA and YNFKEQ. CDR3 residues: CASSHVGLGGTNEQFF. Here the CDR3 DNA reads TGTGCCAGCAGCCACGTGGGACTAGGCGGGACCAATGAGCAGTTCTTC.

In its sample, this clone was seen once. V is TRBV6-5 and J is TRBJ1-5, with D tentatively TRBD1 (6 bases). The germline CDR1 and CDR2 sequences are MNHEY and SVGAGI. This CDR3 spans 15 amino acids. The V end was cut by 0 bases, the J end by 9 bases, with 15 bases between. The CDR3: CASSYSTGQLWPQHF. CDR3 DNA sequence: TGTGCCAGCAGTTACTCGACAGGACAATTGTGGCCCCAGCATTTT.

This chain uses TRBV5-4 with TRBJ1-4; TRBD1 might be the D (5 bases). Germline V gene lookup returns CDR1 SGHNT and CDR2 YYREEE (reference sequence). The CDR3 length is 15 residues. V was cut by 4 bases and J by 7 bases, with 17 bases left in between. The chain's CDR3 is CASSRTGQGIEKLFF. CDR3 DNA: TGTGCCAGCAGCCGGACCGGGCAGGGTATTGAAAAACTGTTTTTT.

The V gene is TRBV7-6, the J gene TRBJ2-6; 7 bases are a match to TRBD1. Trimming cost V 2 bases and J 5 bases; bases outside gene matches: 15. Germline V gene sequence: CDR1 SGHVS, CDR2 FNYEAQ. The CDR3 is 19 amino acids. The CDR3 region has the DNA TGTGCCAGCAGCTTATCCCCCTTTCGGACAGGCGTGAGGGCCAACGTCCTGACTTTC. This encodes CASSLSPFRTGVRANVLTF.

The chain uses TRBV29-1 and TRBJ2-7; 11 nucleotides agree with TRBD1. With 4 bases clipped from V and 5 bases from J, the junction kept 10 bases outside the gene matches. CDR1 and CDR2 (germline): SQVTM, ANQGSEA. The CDR3 is 15 amino acids. In DNA, the CDR3 is TGCAGCGTTGGCAAATGGGACAGGGGGATAAACGAGCAGTACTTC. It codes for CSVGKWDRGINEQYF.

V gene TRBV4-1 combines with J gene TRBJ1-1; 7 bases match TRBD1. The CDR3 extends over 18 amino acids. The V gene end was trimmed by 4 bases and the J gene end by 4 bases; junction bases not matched to a gene: 18. Germline CDR1 and CDR2: MGHRA and YSYEKL. CDR3 loop: CASSPEPLGQILFTEAFF. The DNA of the CDR3 is TGCGCCAGCAGCCCCGAACCCTTGGGACAGATCTTATTCACTGAAGCTTTCTTT.

The V gene is TRBV11-3, the J gene TRBJ2-7, with D tentatively TRBD1 (6 bases). This CDR3 is 12 amino acids long. Germline CDR1 reads SGHNT; CDR2 reads YENEEA. Trimming took 3 bases from V and 3 from J, leaving 6 bases between them. The CDR3 sequence: CASSLDSYEQYF. The DNA of the CDR3 is TGTGCCAGCAGCTTGGACAGCTACGAGCAGTACTTC.

This clone was counted a single time. The chain is built from TRBV19 and TRBJ1-2, with D possibly TRBD1 on 5 matching bases. The germline V and J ends were trimmed by 7 bases and 2 bases, with 11 bases remaining between them. Looked up from germline, CDR1 is LNHDA and CDR2 is SQIVND (reference sequence). The CDR3 runs to 13 residues. The CDR3 nucleotides are TGTGCCAGTACCAGGACACAAAACTATGGCTACACCTTC. It translates to CASTRTQNYGYTF.

The V and J genes are TRBV6-5 and TRBJ1-4; D gene unclear. V lost 0 bases, J lost 0 bases, and 5 bases lay in between. Germline V gives CDR1 MNHEY, CDR2 SVGAGI. The CDR3 has 15 amino acids. CDR3 residues: CASSYSTATNEKLFF. In nucleotides, the CDR3 is TGTGCCAGCAGTTACTCAACGGCAACTAATGAAAAACTGTTTTTT.

The gene calls are TRBV7-9 and TRBJ2-1; D is possibly TRBD1 (6 bases). This CDR3 comprises 13 residues. Trimming shortened V by 11 bases and J by 6 bases, and 17 bases separated the two germline ends. Per the germline V gene, CDR1 is SEHNR and CDR2 is FQNEAQ (reference sequence). Here the CDR3 reads CAGSSGAVNEQFF. CDR3 in DNA: TGTGCCGGATCTTCAGGGGCAGTCAATGAGCAGTTCTTC.

The CDR3, as DNA: TGTGCCAGCTTGACTAGCGGGGGGCGCACAGATACGCAGTATTTT. Its protein is CASLTSGGRTDTQYF. The chain couples TRBV6-1 to TRBJ2-3; 13 bases agree with TRBD2. CDR3 size: 15 residues. Germline V gives CDR1 MNHNS, CDR2 SASEGT. Trimming removed 8 bases from V and 1 base from J; junction bases left unmatched: 3.

The chain couples TRBV5-4 to TRBJ2-5; 8 bases line up with TRBD1. V lost 4 bases, J lost 5 bases, and 7 bases stayed unmatched. This CDR3 has 14 residues. Germline CDR1 reads SGHNT; CDR2 reads YYREEE (reference sequence). The DNA of the CDR3 is TGTGCCAGCAGCGTCGCAGGGGGCGGGGAGACCCAGTACTTC. It encodes CASSVAGGGETQYF.

The chain is built from TRBV30 and TRBJ2-5; TRBD2 matches 7 bases. The V gene end was trimmed by 0 bases and the J gene end by 4 bases; junction bases not matched to a gene: 11. The CDR3 is 16 amino acids. CDR1 GTSNPN and CDR2 SVGIG come from the germline V gene (reference sequence). In DNA form, the CDR3 reads TGTGCCTGGAGTGTACTTGGCGGGGGATCGTTAGAGACCCAGTACTTC. Protein product: CAWSVLGGGSLETQYF.